This entry lists 20 T cell receptor beta chains sequenced from one sample in a study of PD-L1 blockade in urothelial cancer. Produced via immunoSEQ multiplex PCR; TCRdb's table is partial and in-frame only. The table lists roughly 45,000 clones, around four fifths of them singletons. The sample's time point: peripheral blood 6 weeks after treatment start. Sequenced here: PBMCs, sampled around atezolizumab (anti-PD-L1) treatment. Every receptor here comes from a man aged 55 to 69 with urothelial cancer.

The chain combines TRBV14 with TRBJ2-2; maybe TRBD1 (5 bases). The germline gives CDR1 SGHDN, CDR2 FVKESK. The CDR3 loop spans 16 amino acids. The V gene lost 0 bases and the J gene lost 3 bases, with 11 bases spanning the gap. In DNA form, the CDR3 reads TGTGCCAGCAGCCAAGATAATCCAGGGTACACCGGGGAGCTGTTTTTT. As protein: CASSQDNPGYTGELFF.

The chain joins TRBV19 to TRBJ2-1; D gene ambiguous. CDR3 length: 17 residues. Trimming shortened V by 0 bases and J by 0 bases, and 12 bases separated the two germline ends. In germline, CDR1 is LNHDA, CDR2 SQIVND (reference sequence). The CDR3 DNA follows: TGTGCCAGTAGTATAGAAGTTGCGGCCGCCTCCTACAATGAGCAGTTCTTC. Amino acids: CASSIEVAAASYNEQFF.

The chain carries TRBV5-6 and TRBJ1-1; tentative D call: TRBD1 (6 bases). The CDR3 sequence is 15 residues long. Germline CDR1 is SGHDT and CDR2 is YYEEEE. Trimming left V 4 bases short and J 3 bases short, with 16 bases between. The CDR3, as DNA: TGTGCCAGCAGCCCCATCGGGGGGCAGGACACTGAAGCTTTCTTT. Its protein product is CASSPIGGQDTEAFF. The full variable domain, in which reference TRBV5-6 and TRBJ1-1 provide the parts outside the CDR3, is DAGVTQSPTHLIKTRGQQVTLRCSPKSGHDTVSWYQQALGQGPQFIFQYYEEEERQRGNFPDRFSGHQFPNYSSELNVNALLLGDSALYLCASSPIGGQDTEAFFGQGTRLTVV.

The rearrangement links TRBV6-5 to TRBJ2-2; TRBD2 aligns across 11 bases. V dropped 8 bases and J dropped 3; count of bases not matched to a gene: 2. This CDR3 has 14 residues. CDR1 and CDR2 from the germline V gene are MNHEY and SVGAGI. DNA for the CDR3: TGTGCCAGCTTAGCGGGGGGGTACACCGGGGAGCTGTTTTTT. This encodes CASLAGGYTGELFF.

This clone has a single count. The gene calls are TRBV5-1 and TRBJ1-4; 7 nucleotides align to TRBD1. This CDR3 is 14 amino acids long. The trim removed 0 bases at V and 8 bases at J, leaving 4 bases unmatched. Germline V lookup: CDR1 SGHRS, CDR2 YFSETQ. This CDR3 is CASSLGQGQEKLFF. The CDR3 region has the DNA TGCGCCAGCAGCTTGGGACAGGGACAAGAAAAACTGTTTTTT.

This rearrangement joins TRBV9 to TRBJ1-6, with TRBD1 as a possible D gene (5 bases). The CDR3 loop spans 17 amino acids. Germline values: CDR1 SGDLS, CDR2 YYNGEE. V was pared by 0 bases and J by 10 bases, with 20 bases between. CDR3 in DNA: TGTGCCAGCAGCGTAGACCCCCGGGGGGGTAGAGGATCACCCCTCCACTTT. Its protein is CASSVDPRGGRGSPLHF.

The chain recombines TRBV28 with TRBJ2-4; no definite D call. Trimming removed 8 bases at V and 0 bases at J, with 11 bases between. This CDR3 region has 14 residues. The germline CDR1 and CDR2 sequences are MDHEN and SYDVKM. The CDR3 here is CASRPGSAKNIQYF. In DNA, the CDR3 is TGTGCCAGCCGCCCAGGTTCAGCCAAAAACATTCAGTACTTC.

This clone was seen a handful of times. The chain carries TRBV5-1 and TRBJ1-1, with 7 bases aligning to TRBD1. CDR3 size: 17 residues. Germline values: CDR1 SGHRS, CDR2 YFSETQ. J was trimmed by 1 base and V by 2 bases; bases with no gene match: 11. For the CDR3, the DNA is TGCGCCAGCAGCTTATCGGGACAGCCCCTGGGGAACACTGAAGCTTTCTTT. Protein product: CASSLSGQPLGNTEAFF.

CDR3 residues: CASSPAGGAANYGYTF. CDR3 coding DNA: TGTGCCAGCAGCCCCGCCGGCGGGGCCGCCAACTATGGCTACACCTTC. The V and J genes are TRBV7-3 and TRBJ1-2; a possible D gene is TRBD1 (5 bases). The ends were cut back, 5 bases at V and 2 bases at J, with 18 bases in the middle. The CDR3 contains 16 residues. CDR1 is SGHTA, CDR2 FQGTGA, per germline. Combining the CDR3 with reference TRBV7-3 and TRBJ1-2 gives the whole variable domain GAGVSQTPSNKVTEKGKYVELRCDPISGHTALYWYRQSLGQGPEFLIYFQGTGAADDSGLPNDRFFAVRPEGSVSTLKIQRTERGDSAVYLCASSPAGGAANYGYTFGSGTRLTVV.

V is TRBV10-1 and J is TRBJ2-7; a possible D gene is TRBD2 (8 bases). Germline V CDR1 and CDR2: WNHNN, SYGVQD (reference sequence). Trimming cost V 4 bases and J 6 bases, with 25 bases left between them. The CDR3 spans 17 residues. The CDR3 reads CASSGDSPGTRGFEQYF. In DNA form, the CDR3 reads TGCGCCAGCAGTGGGGACAGTCCCGGGACTAGGGGGTTCGAGCAGTACTTC.

The chain is built from TRBV4-1 and TRBJ1-6, with 8 positions matching TRBD1. Losses at the gene ends were 1 base for V and 3 bases for J; bases not matched to a gene: 5. Germline values: CDR1 MGHRA, CDR2 YSYEKL. CDR3 length: 17 amino acids. The CDR3 nucleotides read TGCGCCAGCAGCCAAGCCGGACAGGGACGCTATAATTCACCCCTCCACTTT. Translation: CASSQAGQGRYNSPLHF.

The chain combines TRBV11-3 with TRBJ1-2, with D perhaps TRBD1 (5 bases). V gave up 1 base and J gave up 8 bases, with 14 bases separating them. The CDR3 consists of 14 residues. From germline, CDR1 is SGHNT and CDR2 YENEEA. The CDR3 nucleotides are TGTGCCAGCAGCTTAGTCCCAGGGTTGAAGGGCTACACCTTC. Its protein product is CASSLVPGLKGYTF.

V gene TRBV7-8 combines with J gene TRBJ1-3; tentative D call: TRBD1 (5 bases). The germline V gene encodes CDR1 SGHVS and CDR2 FQNEAQ. The CDR3 extends over 16 amino acids. V shed 1 base and J shed 1 base, with 11 bases lying between them. The CDR3 nucleotides read TGTGCCAGCAGCTTAGATCGGGGGAGATCTGGAAACACCATATATTTT. Protein: CASSLDRGRSGNTIYF.

The chain uses TRBV27 and TRBJ1-2, with unresolved D. This CDR3 spans 14 amino acids. Trimming left V 2 bases short and J 0 bases short, with 7 bases between. Germline CDR1 MNHEY, CDR2 SMNVEV (reference sequence). CDR3: CASSLHKANYGYTF. DNA for the CDR3: TGTGCCAGCAGTTTACACAAAGCTAACTATGGCTACACCTTC.

In the case of this clone: Different DNA sequences within this sample yield the same CDR3. V usage is TRBV9 and J usage is TRBJ2-1; TRBD2 agrees at 8 bases. Germline V CDR1 and CDR2: SGDLS, YYNGEE. This CDR3 contains 15 residues. V lost 0 bases, J lost 4 bases, and 3 bases stayed unmatched. The CDR3 sequence: CASSVDRGGYNEQFF. The CDR3 coding sequence is TGTGCCAGCAGCGTAGACCGGGGGGGGTACAATGAGCAGTTCTTC.

The table lists this clone with a few counts. The J gene is TRBJ1-5, the V gene TRBV6-5; D call uncertain. Germline values: CDR1 MNHEY, CDR2 SVGAGI. The CDR3 runs 13 residues. V was shortened by 6 bases and J by 0 bases, with 6 bases between the two germline ends. The CDR3 DNA reads as TGTGCCAGCAGCGACTATAGCAATCAGCCCCAGCATTTT. The encoded protein is CASSDYSNQPQHF.

V usage is TRBV6-5 and J usage is TRBJ2-1; possible D gene TRBD1, 6 bases. The CDR3 has 15 amino acids. CDR1 and CDR2 from the germline V gene are MNHEY and SVGAGI. Trimming pared 5 bases from V and 9 bases from J, leaving 20 bases between. The CDR3 sequence is CASSPTGSFSGEQFF. As DNA, the CDR3 is TGTGCCAGCAGTCCAACAGGGTCCTTCTCCGGTGAGCAGTTCTTC.

The rearrangement uses TRBV7-8 and TRBJ2-5; D not certain. CDR1 and CDR2 from the germline V gene are SGHVS and FQNEAQ. The CDR3 is made up of 15 amino acids. Trimming shortened V by 3 bases and J by 2 bases, and 13 bases separated the two germline ends. CDR3 in DNA: TGTGCCAGCAGCTTCATTCAAAACCGGCAAGAGACCCAGTACTTC. The encoded protein is CASSFIQNRQETQYF.

This clone is judged medium-sized. The rearrangement uses TRBV28 and TRBJ2-5, with 8 nucleotides matching TRBD1. J lost 1 base, V lost 2 bases, and 9 bases had no gene match. Looked up from germline, CDR1 is MDHEN and CDR2 is SYDVKM. The length of the CDR3 is 17 residues. CDR3 amino acids: CASSLRWQGASQETQYF. As DNA, the CDR3 is TGTGCCAGCAGTTTAAGGTGGCAGGGGGCGTCCCAAGAGACCCAGTACTTC.

The chain recombines TRBV18 with TRBJ2-7; D uncertain. CDR1 KGHSH and CDR2 LQKENI come from the germline V gene. CDR3 length: 13 amino acids. Between the trimmed V and J ends, which lost 3 bases and 2 bases, there was a span of 8 bases. CDR3 sequence reads: CASSPPSTYEQYF. CDR3 sequence (DNA): TGTGCCAGCTCACCTCCCAGTACCTACGAGCAGTACTTC.